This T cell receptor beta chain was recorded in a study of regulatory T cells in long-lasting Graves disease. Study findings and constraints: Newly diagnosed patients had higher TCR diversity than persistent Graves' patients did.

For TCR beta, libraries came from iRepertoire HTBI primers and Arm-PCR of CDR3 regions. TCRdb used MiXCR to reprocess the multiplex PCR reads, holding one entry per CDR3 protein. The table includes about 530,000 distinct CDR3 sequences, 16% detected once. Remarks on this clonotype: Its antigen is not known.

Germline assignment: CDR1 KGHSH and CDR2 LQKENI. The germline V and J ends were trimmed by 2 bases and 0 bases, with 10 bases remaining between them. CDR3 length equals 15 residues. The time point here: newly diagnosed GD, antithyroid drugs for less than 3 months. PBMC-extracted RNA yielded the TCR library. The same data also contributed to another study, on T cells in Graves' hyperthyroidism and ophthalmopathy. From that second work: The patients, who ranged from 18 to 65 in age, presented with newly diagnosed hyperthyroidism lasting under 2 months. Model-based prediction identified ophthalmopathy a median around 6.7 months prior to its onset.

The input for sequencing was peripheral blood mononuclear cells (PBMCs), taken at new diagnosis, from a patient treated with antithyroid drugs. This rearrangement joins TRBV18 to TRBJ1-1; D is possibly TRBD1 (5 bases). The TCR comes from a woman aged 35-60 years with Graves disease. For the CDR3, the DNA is TGTGCCAGCTCACCAAGGGACCTCATGAACACTGAAGCTTTCTTT. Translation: CASSPRDLMNTEAFF.